The 25 T cell receptor beta chains listed next were all sequenced from one sample in a study of T cell clonotyping in hematopoietic cell transplantation (dated by TCRdb to the early 2020s). The method behind the library was the immunoSEQ multiplex PCR assay. TCRdb stores this immuneACCESS table with in-frame sequences only. Part of the clones is absent; in the studies checked, under half of the shortfall reflects unresolved V genes, and no reason is known for the rest. The sample has fewer than 45,000 clones on record, 88% of them singletons. Around 1.8% of the sample comes from the top ten. Sequencing was performed on peripheral blood mononuclear cells. The receptors were sampled from a woman aged 40 to 50 in good health. Some clones in this sample may be carry-over from other donors' samples.

This chain uses TRBV30 with TRBJ2-3; 8 bases line up with TRBD2. Germline V gene lookup returns CDR1 GTSNPN and CDR2 SVGIG (reference sequence). The CDR3 loop spans 14 amino acids. Trimming at V came to 0 bases and at J to 5 bases, leaving 4 bases not matched to a gene. The CDR3 DNA follows: TGTGCCTGGAGTGTAAGGGCGGGGGGAGATACGCAGTATTTT. Its protein product is CAWSVRAGGDTQYF.

The chain carries TRBV30 and TRBJ2-5; 11 nucleotides match TRBD2. The germline CDR1 and CDR2 sequences are GTSNPN and SVGIG (reference sequence). V was clipped by 3 bases and J by 2 bases; unmatched bases: 8. This CDR3 is built from 16 residues. The DNA of the CDR3 is TGTGCCTGGAGCGACCTCGGGACTAGCGGACAAGAGACCCAGTACTTC. Residues: CAWSDLGTSGQETQYF.

The rearrangement joins TRBV6-5 to TRBJ1-4, with 8 nucleotides matching TRBD1. The CDR3 totals 15 residues. CDR1 and CDR2 (germline): MNHEY, SVGAGI. J gave up 7 bases and V 6 bases, and 10 bases lay outside the gene matches. Here the CDR3 reads CASSRGQGAGEKLFF. The CDR3 region has the DNA TGTGCCAGCAGCCGGGGGCAGGGGGCGGGTGAAAAACTGTTTTTT.

The J gene is TRBJ1-2, the V gene TRBV11-2; D possibly corresponds to TRBD1 (5 bases). The CDR3 is 14 residues long. CDR1 is SGHAT and CDR2 is FQNNGV in the germline V gene. Trimming removed 2 bases from V and 7 bases from J, with 14 bases in between. The CDR3 region has the DNA TGTGCCAGCAGCTTAAGTGGGGCAGGAGTTGGCTACACCTTC. Translating gives CASSLSGAGVGYTF.

This chain uses TRBV2 with TRBJ2-5, with D tentatively TRBD2 (6 bases). V dropped 9 bases and J dropped 1 base, with 15 bases sitting between them. The CDR3 is 14 residues long. Per germline, CDR1 SNHLY and CDR2 FYNNEI. The chain's CDR3 is CARPGLEGQETQYF. CDR3 DNA: TGTGCCAGACCGGGACTGGAGGGCCAAGAGACCCAGTACTTC. The complete variable domain, with remaining parts taken from reference TRBV2 and TRBJ2-5, reads EPEVTQTPSHQVTQMGQEVILRCVPISNHLYFYWYRQILGQKVEFLVSFYNNEISEKSEIFDDQFSVERPDGSNFTLKIRSTKLEDSAMYFCARPGLEGQETQYFGPGTRLLVL.

This chain links TRBV28 with TRBJ2-7; 9 nucleotides match TRBD1. CDR3 length: 15 amino acids. J was trimmed by 5 bases and V by 6 bases; bases with no gene match: 11. CDR1 and CDR2 from the germline V gene are MDHEN and SYDVKM. DNA of the CDR3: TGTGCCAGCAGGGATCCCACAGGGGGCAGTGACGAGCAGTACTTC. This encodes CASRDPTGGSDEQYF.

This clone occurred a few times. This chain connects TRBV19 to TRBJ1-5; tentative D call: TRBD1 (5 bases). This CDR3 is 13 amino acids long. CDR1 is LNHDA and CDR2 is SQIVND in the germline V gene (reference sequence). V was clipped by 4 bases and J by 2 bases, with 6 bases between them. DNA for the CDR3: TGTGCCAGTAGTACGGGGGGCAATCAGCCCCAGCATTTT. As protein: CASSTGGNQPQHF.

The chain employs TRBV6-1 and TRBJ2-7; unclear D gene. CDR3 length: 14 residues. CDR1 is MNHNS and CDR2 is SASEGT in the germline V gene. The germline V and J ends were trimmed by 6 bases and 5 bases, with 17 bases remaining between them. CDR3 nucleotides: TGTGCCAGCAGGCCCTCTAGAGCCGAGGACGAGCAGTACTTC. Amino acid sequence: CASRPSRAEDEQYF.

This chain links TRBV7-2 with TRBJ1-5; D is unclear. V shed 4 bases and J shed 1 base, with 5 bases lying between them. This CDR3 is 13 amino acids long. Germline CDR1 SGHTA, CDR2 FQGNSA. CDR3 amino acids: CASSSDSNQPQHF. CDR3 sequence (DNA): TGTGCCAGCAGCTCTGACAGCAATCAGCCCCAGCATTTT.

The gene calls are TRBV5-1 and TRBJ2-3; TRBD2 agrees at 8 bases. V shed 4 bases and J 0 bases; nucleotides not matched to a gene: 10. Germline CDR1 reads SGHRS; CDR2 reads YFSETQ. There are 17 residues in the CDR3. CDR3: CASSRGFSGISTDTQYF. CDR3 DNA sequence: TGCGCCAGCAGCCGGGGCTTTAGCGGGATCAGCACAGATACGCAGTATTTT.

V usage is TRBV7-9 and J usage is TRBJ1-5; D is unresolved. Germline V gene sequence: CDR1 SEHNR, CDR2 FQNEAQ (reference sequence). This CDR3 contains 12 residues. The V end was cut by 2 bases, the J end by 5 bases, with 4 bases between. For the CDR3, the DNA is TGTGCCAGCAGCTTAAGAGATCAGCCCCAGCATTTT. It specifies CASSLRDQPQHF.

The chain employs TRBV7-9 and TRBJ2-3; 11 bases map to TRBD2. CDR1 is SEHNR and CDR2 is FQNEAQ in the germline V gene (reference sequence). J gave up 6 bases and V 5 bases, and 4 bases lay outside the gene matches. The CDR3 consists of 14 residues. In nucleotides, the CDR3 is TGTGCCAGCAGCCCCTGGACTAGCGGGGATACGCAGTATTTT. Translating gives CASSPWTSGDTQYF. The full variable domain, rest sourced from reference TRBV7-9 and TRBJ2-3, is DTGVSQNPRHKITKRGQNVTFRCDPISEHNRLYWYRQTLGQGPEFLTYFQNEAQLEKSRLLSDRFSAERPKGSFSTLEIQRTEQGDSAMYLCASSPWTSGDTQYFGPGTRLTVL.

The chain combines TRBV9 with TRBJ2-5; the D gene is possibly TRBD2 (6 bases). The V end lost 1 base, the J end lost 5 bases, and 15 bases lay between the germline ends. The CDR3 contains 15 residues. The germline V gene encodes CDR1 SGDLS and CDR2 YYNGEE. The CDR3 sequence: CASSVWAGYRETQYF. Here the CDR3 DNA reads TGTGCCAGCAGCGTATGGGCGGGGTATCGGGAGACCCAGTACTTC.

This clone was seen once. The chain carries TRBV5-4 and TRBJ2-7; the match to TRBD2 covers 7 bases. CDR3 size: 15 residues. Germline CDR1 reads SGHNT; CDR2 reads YYREEE (reference sequence). V lost 5 bases to trimming and J lost 5 bases; unmatched junction nucleotides: 13. The CDR3 DNA sequence: TGTGCCAGCAGTTCCCCGGGGGAGGGCTTGGACGAGCAGTACTTC. Translation: CASSSPGEGLDEQYF.

The chain uses TRBV7-6 and TRBJ2-7, with 14 positions matching TRBD2. The V gene's germline CDR1 is SGHVS and CDR2 FNYEAQ. J lost 7 bases, V lost 3 bases, and 2 bases had no gene match. The CDR3 length is 14 residues. The CDR3 DNA follows: TGTGCCAGCAGCTTGGGACTAGCGGGAGTAGAGCAGTACTTC. This encodes CASSLGLAGVEQYF.

The chain joins TRBV5-1 to TRBJ2-5; weak D call: TRBD2 (7 bases). CDR1 is SGHRS and CDR2 is YFSETQ in the germline V gene. V was shortened by 6 bases and J by 4 bases, with 16 bases between the two germline ends. This CDR3 is built from 14 residues. CDR3 protein: CASTPRGGGETQYF. CDR3 DNA: TGCGCCAGCACCCCGAGGGGGGGTGGAGAGACCCAGTACTTC.

The chain recombines TRBV30 with TRBJ2-2; 8 bases are a match to TRBD2. The ends lost 0 bases at V and 4 bases at J; junction bases unmatched: 4. CDR1 is GTSNPN and CDR2 is SVGIG in the germline V gene (reference sequence). The CDR3 sequence is 15 residues long. The CDR3 bases are TGTGCCTGGAGTGTCACCAGCGGGGGCACCGGGGAGCTGTTTTTT. It codes for CAWSVTSGGTGELFF.

The chain uses TRBV6-6 and TRBJ1-5, with a tentative D call TRBD1 (5 bases). In germline, CDR1 is MNHNY, CDR2 SVGAGI (reference sequence). V was trimmed by 6 bases and J by 0 bases, leaving 15 bases between them. CDR3 length: 16 amino acids. In nucleotides, the CDR3 is TGTGCCAGCAGGCAAGCCCCAGGGAATAGCAATCAGCCCCAGCATTTT. Residues: CASRQAPGNSNQPQHF.

The V and J genes are TRBV9 and TRBJ2-7; D ambiguous. This CDR3 is 14 amino acids long. Germline loops: CDR1 SGDLS, CDR2 YYNGEE. V was trimmed by 3 bases and J by 1 base, leaving 11 bases between them. CDR3 loop: CASSALGVSYEQYF. CDR3 coding DNA: TGTGCCAGCAGCGCCCTTGGAGTATCCTACGAGCAGTACTTC. The entire variable domain, with the rest obtained from reference TRBV9 and TRBJ2-7, is as follows: DSGVTQTPKHLITATGQRVTLRCSPRSGDLSVYWYQQSLDQGLQFLIQYYNGEERAKGNILERFSAQQFPDLHSELNLSSLELGDSALYFCASSALGVSYEQYFGPGTRLTVT.

This chain connects TRBV6-5 to TRBJ2-7, with D perhaps given as TRBD1 or TRBD2 (5 bases each). Per germline, CDR1 MNHEY and CDR2 SVGAGI. The V end lost 8 bases, the J end lost 3 bases, and 17 bases lay between the germline ends. This CDR3 spans 14 amino acids. The CDR3 reads CASRRTTLGYEQYF. The CDR3 DNA follows: TGTGCCAGCCGGAGGACAACCCTTGGCTACGAGCAGTACTTC.

This chain uses TRBV5-6 with TRBJ1-2; a possible D gene is TRBD1 (6 bases). The germline V gene has CDR1 SGHDT and CDR2 YYEEEE. Trimming cost V 4 bases and J 2 bases, with 9 bases left between them. The CDR3 length is 13 residues. The CDR3 region is CASSDQGNYGYTF. CDR3 nucleotides: TGTGCCAGCAGCGATCAGGGGAACTATGGCTACACCTTC.

The chain has TRBV29-1 and TRBJ2-7, with 9 bases matching TRBD1. This CDR3 is built from 13 residues. Germline V CDR1 and CDR2: SQVTM, ANQGSEA. The J segment lost 5 bases and the V segment lost 2 bases, leaving 4 bases of the junction unmatched. The CDR3 DNA sequence: TGCAGCGTTGAAACAGGGGGCCGGAACGAGCAGTACTTC. Its protein product is CSVETGGRNEQYF.

This chain uses TRBV5-8 with TRBJ1-1, with TRBD1 as a possible D gene (6 bases). V dropped 0 bases and J dropped 4 bases, with 13 bases sitting between them. The CDR3 sequence is 15 residues long. Germline CDR1 and CDR2: SGHTS and YDEGEE. The CDR3 protein is CASSLGGGMGTEAFF. The CDR3 region has the DNA TGTGCCAGCAGCTTGGGAGGGGGTATGGGCACTGAAGCTTTCTTT.

This chain connects TRBV29-1 to TRBJ2-3; 7 bases agree with TRBD1. V shed 7 bases, J shed 4 bases, and the junction held 11 bases outside the gene matches. Germline V gene data show CDR1 as SQVTM and CDR2 as ANQGSEA. This CDR3 is 14 amino acids long. CDR3: CSAQRQGLADTQYF. The DNA of the CDR3 is TGCAGCGCTCAAAGACAGGGATTGGCAGATACGCAGTATTTT.

The CDR3 loop is CASSEQEPYGYTF. In DNA, the CDR3 is TGCGCCAGCAGCGAACAGGAGCCCTATGGCTACACCTTC. The chain has TRBV5-1 and TRBJ1-2, with a weak D call TRBD1 (5 bases). CDR3 length: 13 residues. Trimming cost V 4 bases and J 4 bases, with 11 bases left between them. CDR1 SGHRS and CDR2 YFSETQ come from the germline V gene.